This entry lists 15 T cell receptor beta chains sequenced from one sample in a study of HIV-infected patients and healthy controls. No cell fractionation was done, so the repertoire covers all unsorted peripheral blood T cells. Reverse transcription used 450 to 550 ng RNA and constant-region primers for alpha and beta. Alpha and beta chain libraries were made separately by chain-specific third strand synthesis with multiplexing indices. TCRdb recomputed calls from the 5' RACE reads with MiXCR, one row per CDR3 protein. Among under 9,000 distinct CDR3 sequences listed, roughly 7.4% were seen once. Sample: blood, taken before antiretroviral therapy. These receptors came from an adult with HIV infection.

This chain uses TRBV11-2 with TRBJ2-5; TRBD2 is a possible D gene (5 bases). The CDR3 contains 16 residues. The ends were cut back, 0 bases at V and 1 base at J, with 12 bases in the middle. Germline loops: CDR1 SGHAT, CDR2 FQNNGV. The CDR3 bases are TGTGCCAGCAGCTTAGAGGCGGGTTGGGGCCAAGAGACCCAGTACTTC. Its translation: CASSLEAGWGQETQYF.

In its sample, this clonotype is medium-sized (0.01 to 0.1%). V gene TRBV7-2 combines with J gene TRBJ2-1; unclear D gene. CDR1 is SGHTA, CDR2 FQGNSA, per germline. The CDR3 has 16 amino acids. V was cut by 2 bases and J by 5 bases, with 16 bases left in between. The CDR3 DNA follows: TGTGCCAGCAGCTTATTAGGTACAAGCCTTAACAATGAGCAGTTCTTC. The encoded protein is CASSLLGTSLNNEQFF.

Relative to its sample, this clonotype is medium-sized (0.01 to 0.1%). The CDR3 nucleotides read TGTGCCAGCAGCCTACGTACAGGGTATAGCAATCAGCCCCAGCATTTT. Its translation is CASSLRTGYSNQPQHF. This chain connects TRBV5-6 to TRBJ1-5, with a possible D match to TRBD1 (6 bases). Looked up from germline, CDR1 is SGHDT and CDR2 is YYEEEE. The length of the CDR3 is 16 residues. V shed 4 bases and J shed 0 bases, with 14 bases lying between them.

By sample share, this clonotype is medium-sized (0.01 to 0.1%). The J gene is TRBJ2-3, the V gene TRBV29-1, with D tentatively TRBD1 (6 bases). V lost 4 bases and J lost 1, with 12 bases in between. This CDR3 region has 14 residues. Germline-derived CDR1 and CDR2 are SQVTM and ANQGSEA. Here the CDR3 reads CSVGPRQGTDTQYF. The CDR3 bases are TGCAGCGTTGGACCCCGACAGGGCACAGATACGCAGTATTTT.

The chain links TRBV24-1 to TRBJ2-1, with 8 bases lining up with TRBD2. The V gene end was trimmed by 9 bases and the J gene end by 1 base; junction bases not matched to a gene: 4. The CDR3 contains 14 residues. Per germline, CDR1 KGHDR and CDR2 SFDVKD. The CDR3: CATLPSGSYNEQFF. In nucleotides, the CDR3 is TGTGCCACCCTGCCTAGCGGGTCCTACAATGAGCAGTTCTTC.

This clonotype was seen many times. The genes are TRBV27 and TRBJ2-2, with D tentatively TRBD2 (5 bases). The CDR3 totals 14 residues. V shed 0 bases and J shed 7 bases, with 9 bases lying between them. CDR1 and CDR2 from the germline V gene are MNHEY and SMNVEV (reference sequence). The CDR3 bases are TGTGCCAGCAGTTTATCGGTGAGGGACGGGGAGCTGTTTTTT. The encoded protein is CASSLSVRDGELFF.

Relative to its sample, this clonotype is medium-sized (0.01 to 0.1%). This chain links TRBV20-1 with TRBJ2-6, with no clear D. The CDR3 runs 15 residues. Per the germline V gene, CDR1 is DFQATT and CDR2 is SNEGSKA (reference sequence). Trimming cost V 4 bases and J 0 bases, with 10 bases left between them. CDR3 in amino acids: CSATRRDSGANVLTF. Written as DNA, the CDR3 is TGCAGTGCTACCCGTAGGGACTCTGGGGCCAACGTCCTGACTTTC.

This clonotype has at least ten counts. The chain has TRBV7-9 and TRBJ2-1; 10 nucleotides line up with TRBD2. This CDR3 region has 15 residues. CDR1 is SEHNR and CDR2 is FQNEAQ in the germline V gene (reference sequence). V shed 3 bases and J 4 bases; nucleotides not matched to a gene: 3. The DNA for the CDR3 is TGTGCCAGCAGCTTTTCTAGCGGGAGATACAATGAGCAGTTCTTC. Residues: CASSFSSGRYNEQFF.

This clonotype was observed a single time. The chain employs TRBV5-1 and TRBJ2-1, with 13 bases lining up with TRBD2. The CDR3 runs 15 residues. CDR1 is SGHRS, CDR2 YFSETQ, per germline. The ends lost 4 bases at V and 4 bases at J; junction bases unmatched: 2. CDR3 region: CASSRTSGGYNEQFF. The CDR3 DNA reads TGCGCCAGCAGCCGGACTAGCGGGGGTTACAATGAGCAGTTCTTC.

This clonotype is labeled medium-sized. The CDR3: CASSRDSASNEQFF. The CDR3 DNA sequence: TGTGCCAGCTCCCGGGACAGCGCCTCCAATGAGCAGTTCTTC. The gene calls are TRBV2 and TRBJ2-1; TRBD1 agrees at 7 bases. V shed 8 bases and J 6 bases; nucleotides not matched to a gene: 10. Germline-derived CDR1 and CDR2 are SNHLY and FYNNEI. This CDR3 is 14 amino acids long.

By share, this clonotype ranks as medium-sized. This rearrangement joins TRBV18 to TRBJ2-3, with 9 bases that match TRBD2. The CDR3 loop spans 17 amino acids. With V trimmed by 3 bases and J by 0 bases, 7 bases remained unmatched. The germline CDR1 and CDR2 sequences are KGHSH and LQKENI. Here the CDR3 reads CASSPRGLASSTDTQYF. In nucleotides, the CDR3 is TGTGCCAGCTCACCCCGAGGACTAGCGTCTAGCACAGATACGCAGTATTTT.

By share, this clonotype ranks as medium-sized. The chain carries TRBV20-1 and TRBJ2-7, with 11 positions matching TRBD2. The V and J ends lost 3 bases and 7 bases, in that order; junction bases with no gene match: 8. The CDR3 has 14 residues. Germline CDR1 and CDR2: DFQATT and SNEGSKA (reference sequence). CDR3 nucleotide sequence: TGCAGTGCTAGGATTAGCGGGGGGGCAGGGGAGCAGTACTTC. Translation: CSARISGGAGEQYF.

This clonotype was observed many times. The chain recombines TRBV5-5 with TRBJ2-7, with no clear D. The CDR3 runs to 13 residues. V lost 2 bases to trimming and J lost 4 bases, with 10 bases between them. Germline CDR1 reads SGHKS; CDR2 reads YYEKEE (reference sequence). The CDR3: CASSFGPEYEQYF. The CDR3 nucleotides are TGTGCCAGCAGCTTTGGCCCAGAATACGAGCAGTACTTC. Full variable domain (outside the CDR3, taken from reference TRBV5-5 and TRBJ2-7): DAGVTQSPTHLIKTRGQQVTLRCSPISGHKSVSWYQQVLGQGPQFIFQYYEKEERGRGNFPDRFSARQFPNYSSELNVNALLLGDSALYLCASSFGPEYEQYFGPGTRLTVT.

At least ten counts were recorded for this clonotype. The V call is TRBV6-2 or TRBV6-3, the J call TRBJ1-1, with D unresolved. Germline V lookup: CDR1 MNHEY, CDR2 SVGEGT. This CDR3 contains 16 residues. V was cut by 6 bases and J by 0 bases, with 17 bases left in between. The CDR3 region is CASSSGSGFLNTEAFF. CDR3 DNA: TGTGCCAGCAGCTCCGGTTCCGGCTTCCTGAACACTGAAGCTTTCTTT.

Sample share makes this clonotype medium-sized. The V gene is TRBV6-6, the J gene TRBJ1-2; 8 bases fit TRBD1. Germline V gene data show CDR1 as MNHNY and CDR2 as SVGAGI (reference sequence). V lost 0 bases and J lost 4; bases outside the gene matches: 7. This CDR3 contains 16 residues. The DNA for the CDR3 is TGTGCCAGCAGTTACTCGTCAGGGGGCTCGATCTATGGCTACACCTTC. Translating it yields CASSYSSGGSIYGYTF.